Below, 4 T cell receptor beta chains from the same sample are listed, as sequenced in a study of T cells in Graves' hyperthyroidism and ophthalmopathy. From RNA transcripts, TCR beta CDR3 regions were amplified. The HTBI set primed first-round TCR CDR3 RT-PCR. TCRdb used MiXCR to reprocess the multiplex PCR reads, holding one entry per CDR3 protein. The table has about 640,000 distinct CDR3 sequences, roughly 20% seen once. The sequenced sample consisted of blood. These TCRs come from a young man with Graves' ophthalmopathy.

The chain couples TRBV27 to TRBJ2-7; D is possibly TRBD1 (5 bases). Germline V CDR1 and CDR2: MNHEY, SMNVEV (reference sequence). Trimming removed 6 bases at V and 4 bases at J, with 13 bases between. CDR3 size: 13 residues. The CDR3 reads CASRPRAGYEQYF. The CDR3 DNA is TGTGCCAGCAGACCTCGGGCAGGGTACGAGCAGTACTTC.

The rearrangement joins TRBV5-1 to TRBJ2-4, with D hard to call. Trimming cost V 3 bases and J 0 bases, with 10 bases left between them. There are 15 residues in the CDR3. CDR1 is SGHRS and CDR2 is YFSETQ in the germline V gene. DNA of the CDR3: TGCGCCAGCAGCTCTAGTTCGGGAGCCAAAAACATTCAGTACTTC. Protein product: CASSSSSGAKNIQYF.

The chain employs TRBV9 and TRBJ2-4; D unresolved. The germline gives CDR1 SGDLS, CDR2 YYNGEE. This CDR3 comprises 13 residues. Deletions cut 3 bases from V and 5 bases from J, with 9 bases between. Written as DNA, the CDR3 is TGTGCCAGCAGCGGGCAGGCGCAAAACATTCAGTACTTC. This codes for CASSGQAQNIQYF.

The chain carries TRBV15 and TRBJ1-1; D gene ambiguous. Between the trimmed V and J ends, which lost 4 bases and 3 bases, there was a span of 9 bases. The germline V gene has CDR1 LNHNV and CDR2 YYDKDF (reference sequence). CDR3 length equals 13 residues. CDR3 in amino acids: CATSKVGDTEAFF. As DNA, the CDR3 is TGTGCCACCAGCAAGGTTGGGGACACTGAAGCTTTCTTT.